This T cell receptor beta chain is drawn from a study of blood T cell repertoires in COVID-19. Overall study context: The cDNA or gDNA used as material had been derived from T cells, B-cell-depleted T cells, or PBMCs.

Authors' methods: Amplification of reference gene primers was used by the study to estimate nucleated cell counts. Method: immunoSEQ multiplex PCR; TCRdb's copy keeps in-frame clones and lacks some. V and J calls plus clone size are reproduced from that table; the DNA served to infer D and trimming. The repertoire holds nearly 200,000 clones, with 80% to 90% as singletons. The CDR3 spans 13 residues. Germline loops: CDR1 MNHNY, CDR2 SVGAGI (reference sequence). V dropped 8 bases and J dropped 4 bases, with 14 bases sitting between them. This clone was seen once. The source is a woman aged 70-85 years with active or convalescent COVID-19. The sequencing sample was made of peripheral blood. This sequence joins TRBV6-6 and TRBJ1-1, with D perhaps matching TRBD1 (6 bases). The CDR3 nucleotides are TGTGCCAGCGAACAAGGGGGTAGCACTGAAGCTTTCTTT. Translating gives CASEQGGSTEAFF.